A selection of T cell receptor beta chains follows, all from one sample in a study of blood T cell repertoires in COVID-19. TCRdb's copy holds only in-frame clones and misses some; the assay was immunoSEQ multiplex PCR. The repertoire consists of about 160,000 clones, with 85% occurring once and the leading ten covering around 3.2%. The specimen sequenced was peripheral blood. These receptors were taken from a human donor with acute or convalescent COVID-19. The donor label of this sample is uncertain. The CDR3 runs from the conserved cysteine through the conserved F or W. A D gene is named only where the DNA matches it firmly. Clone size is not always given. Where it is, it says once, few, many or a class for expanded clones.

j_call d_call v_call clone_size cdr3_nt cdr3_aa
TRBJ2-6 - TRBV7-2 once TGTGCCAGCAGCCGGGGAGCCTCTGGGGCCAACGTCCTGACTTTC CASSRGASGANVLTF
TRBJ1-4 TRBD1 TRBV7-2 few TGTGCCAGCAGCTCAGGGACAGGGAATGAAAAACTGTTTTTT CASSSGTGNEKLFF
TRBJ2-7 TRBD2 TRBV30 - TGTGCCTGGAGTTCCCGGGGGGGGCGCAGGATAGAGCAGTACTTC CAWSSRGGRRIEQYF
TRBJ2-2 - TRBV7-7 - TGTGCCAGCAGCCGTGACGAGGCGAACACCGGGGAGCTGTTTTTT CASSRDEANTGELFF
TRBJ2-1 TRBD2 TRBV10-3 once TGTGCCATCAGAGACGGGACTAGCGGTTACAATGAGCAGTTCTTC CAIRDGTSGYNEQFF
TRBJ2-7 TRBD1 TRBV6-5 - TGTGCCAGCAGTCGGGACAGGGGCCGTGGAGAGCAGTACTTC CASSRDRGRGEQYF
TRBJ1-3 - TRBV5-1 - TGCGCCAGCAGCTTGGGTACAGGCTCCTCTGGAAACACCATATATTTT CASSLGTGSSGNTIYF
TRBJ2-1 TRBD2 TRBV5-8 - TGTGCCAGCAGCAGATTAGCGGGGCCCAATGAGCAGTTCTTC CASSRLAGPNEQFF
TRBJ1-1 - TRBV19 - TGTGCCAGTAGTATCCCGGGGGGCGGAGGAACTGAAGCTTTCTTT CASSIPGGGGTEAFF
TRBJ1-5 - TRBV5-8 - TGTGCCAGCACCTCCGGGACACGCGATAATCAGCCCCAGCATTTT CASTSGTRDNQPQHF
TRBJ1-2 TRBD1 TRBV6-6 - TGTGCCAGCAGTTACTCGGGACAGCCGTATGGCTACACCTTC CASSYSGQPYGYTF
TRBJ1-6 - TRBV6-5 - TGTGCCAGCAGTCTCTCCCTGGGTAGGGGTTCACCCCTCCACTTT CASSLSLGRGSPLHF
TRBJ2-4 TRBD1 TRBV2 - TGTGCCAGCAGGGAGGGACAGGGATGGACCAAAAACATTCAGTACTTC CASREGQGWTKNIQYF
TRBJ1-1 - TRBV6-6 few TGTGCCAGCAGTCCCCAGGTGGGCAGCCGGAGGGACACTGAAGCTTTCTTT CASSPQVGSRRDTEAFF
TRBJ1-4 - TRBV5-4 - TGTGCCAGCAGCCCTACAGGACTAGAAGGGGAAAAACTGTTTTTT CASSPTGLEGEKLFF
TRBJ1-2 - TRBV5-4 once TGTGCCAGCAGCTTGCCCGGGAGAAACTATGGCTACACCTTC CASSLPGRNYGYTF
TRBJ1-2 - TRBV3-1/TRBV3-2 - TGTGCCAGCAGCCAGTCCCGAGGGCGCCACTATGGCTACACCTTC CASSQSRGRHYGYTF
TRBJ2-3 TRBD2 TRBV30 - TGTGCCTGGAGTGTAAATAGACTAGCGGGGGGGCCTAAAGGGTCGGATACGCAGTATTTT CAWSVNRLAGGPKGSDTQYF
TRBJ2-1 TRBD1 TRBV9 once TGTGCCAGCAGCGCCCCAGGGGGAAGCTCCTACAATGAGCAGTTCTTC CASSAPGGSSYNEQFF
TRBJ1-2 - TRBV6-5 - TGTGCCAGCAGGCGGGGTGAAGGCTATGGCTACACCTTC CASRRGEGYGYTF
TRBJ1-3 - TRBV19 - TGTGCCAGTAGCGCAGACAGCTCTGGAAACACCATATATTTT CASSADSSGNTIYF
TRBJ2-3 - TRBV9 - TGTGCCAGCAGCTTCTTGACGGGTAGCACAGATACGCAGTATTTT CASSFLTGSTDTQYF
TRBJ2-2 TRBD1 TRBV2 - TGTGCCAGCTCGGGACAGTTTGGAACCGGGGAGCTGTTTTTT CASSGQFGTGELFF
TRBJ2-1 TRBD2 TRBV5-4 once TGTGCCAGCAGCTCCCCGGTTAGCGGGGGTGACTACAATGAGCAGTTCTTC CASSSPVSGGDYNEQFF
TRBJ1-5 - TRBV7-8 - TGTGCCAGCAGCTTAGCGACAACAGTTCATAGCAATCAGCCCCAGCATTTT CASSLATTVHSNQPQHF
TRBJ1-4 TRBD1 TRBV16 - TGTGCCAGCAGCCACAGGGGGCTCGGGGAAAAACTGTTTTTT CASSHRGLGEKLFF
TRBJ1-1 TRBD1 TRBV7-3 - TGTGCCAGCAGCCCCAGACAGGGGTTGGGAACTGAAGCTTTCTTT CASSPRQGLGTEAFF
TRBJ1-1 - TRBV12-3/TRBV12-4 - TGTGCCAGCAGCCAACAGGGTATCACTGAAGCTTTCTTT CASSQQGITEAFF
TRBJ1-1 - TRBV2 few TGTGCCAGCAGTGCCCGAACGGGTCTAGACACTGAAGCTTTCTTT CASSARTGLDTEAFF
TRBJ2-3 TRBD2 TRBV7-3 - TGTGCCAGCAGCCTAGCGGGATTTAGCACAGATACGCAGTATTTT CASSLAGFSTDTQYF
TRBJ1-2 TRBD1 TRBV7-8 - TGTGCCAGCAGCTCCTCCGGGACAGGGGTGGGAGGCTACACCTTC CASSSSGTGVGGYTF
TRBJ1-5 - TRBV9 - TGTGCCAGCAGCCTCTGGGAGGGGGGGCAGCCCCAGCATTTT CASSLWEGGQPQHF
TRBJ1-4 - TRBV5-1 - TGCGCCAGCAGCTCCCTTGCGGGGGAAAAACTGTTTTTT CASSSLAGEKLFF
TRBJ1-2 - TRBV21-1 - TGTGCCAGCAGCAAAGTTCAGGGTATGGGCGGCTACACCTTC CASSKVQGMGGYTF
TRBJ1-1 TRBD1 TRBV13 - TGTGCCAGCAGCCCCGGAGGAGGACAGGGGGAGATGAACACTGAAGCTTTCTTT CASSPGGGQGEMNTEAFF
TRBJ1-3 - TRBV7-2 - TGTGCCAGCAGCCCACAAGGGGGACGGCCAAACACCATATATTTT CASSPQGGRPNTIYF
TRBJ2-5 - TRBV6-1 - TGTGCCAGCAGAGAAGGAGGCGTCGGGACCCAGTACTTC CASREGGVGTQYF
TRBJ2-7 - TRBV2 - TGTGCCAGCAGTGACGACAGGCCTCCCTCCTACGAGCAGTACTTC CASSDDRPPSYEQYF
TRBJ2-5 - TRBV7-9 - TGTGCCAGCAGCGCTCGAAGCGGCCAAGAGACCCAGTACTTC CASSARSGQETQYF
TRBJ1-1 - TRBV6-2/TRBV6-3 - - CASSSLWGTGNF
TRBJ2-7 - TRBV7-8 - TGTGCCAGCAGCTTAGGCGGTTTGCGCTACGAGCAGTACTTC CASSLGGLRYEQYF
TRBJ1-6 TRBD1 TRBV27 - TGTGCCAGCAGCCCTGACAGGGGACGCTCACCCCTCCACTTT CASSPDRGRSPLHF
TRBJ1-2 - TRBV10-3 - TGTGCCATCAGTGAGTCGGCAGGGAGGGCCTATGGCTACACCTTC CAISESAGRAYGYTF
TRBJ1-3 - TRBV18 - TGTGCCAGCTCACCAAGTTCGGGTCGGAACACCATATATTTT CASSPSSGRNTIYF
TRBJ2-3 - TRBV18 - TGTGCCAGCTCATATTCTAGCACAGATACGCAGTATTTT CASSYSSTDTQYF